This T cell receptor beta chain was found in a study of CD8 T cells in ankylosing spondylitis (dated by TCRdb to about 2017). In terms of the full investigation: T cell receptor beta repertoires were profiled in healthy donors and ankylosing spondylitis patients so that disease-linked TCR variants could be found. In total, the full study cohort was made up of some 110 healthy donors and more than 20 ankylosing spondylitis patients. Peripheral blood was sampled, and synovial fluid was additionally collected from ankylosing spondylitis patients.

Taken from cysteine to phenylalanine, the CDR3 has 14 residues. Kept here is only the CDR3 DNA, which spans 42 bases and is read in frame from base 1. Via the germline V gene (reference sequence), CDR1 is DFQATT and CDR2 SNEGSKA. Relative to germline, V is 6 bases shorter and J is 5 bases shorter, with 18 bases between their ends. Instrument used: Illumina HiSeq 2500. Quantitative 5'-RACE with molecular barcodes was the method used to prepare the TCR beta libraries. As for the authors' bioinformatics: A new computational method, built on a probabilistic model of VDJ rearrangement, was used to identify disease-linked TCR variants. TCRdb itself trimmed the public reads at Q25 with fastp, ran MiXCR and retained productive beta chains. Entries that share a CDR3 protein sequence are merged under the most common genes and DNA. The V and J calls shown here were made by TCRdb, not taken from the authors' results. The sample contains 300,000 to 400,000 distinct CDR3 sequences, under 14% of them found a single time. The ten top clones hold around 10% of the sample.

The investigation overall reported the following: The disease-linked clones were reported as significantly enriched in matched synovial fluid samples from ankylosing spondylitis patients. The disease-linked clones had a CD8+ phenotype and were found at relatively low frequencies in peripheral blood. Some motif variants had previously been reported in the synovial fluid and blood of reactive arthritis patients, which suggests shared mechanisms of disease initiation. Blood from ankylosing spondylitis patients appeared to be characterized by a TCR beta motif composed of several highly homologous amino acid variants.

Notes on this clonotype: No antigen is known for it. Base qualities are not at hand, and no much larger clone is one base apart.

The sequenced sample was blood, either unsorted or a sorted T cell fraction (not recorded which). The receptor was isolated from a female donor with ankylosing spondylitis or in good health (not recorded which). The chain is made from TRBV20-1 and TRBJ2-3; the D gene is not confidently resolved. The CDR3 region has the sequence CSATGPQRVDTQYF. The DNA sequence is TGCAGTGCGACCGGGCCCCAACGGGTAGATACGCAGTATTTT.